These 31 T cell receptor beta chains were all obtained from the same sample, sequenced in a study of cytomegalovirus exposure and HLA in healthy donors (dated by TCRdb to 2016 to 2017). The library was built by means of the immunoSEQ multiplex PCR assay. A mixture of 60 forward primers for TCR Vbeta segments and 13 reverse primers for TCR Jbeta segments was used in the multiplex PCR. TCRdb limited this immuneACCESS table to in-frame rearrangements with V and J called. A share of clones is missing; checked studies link under half to unresolved V genes, and the rest is unexplained. This sample lists approximately 130,000 clones; over 6.5% were detected once. Together, the top ten hold around 6% of the sample. The sequencing input was PBMCs. All receptors derive from a woman between 40 and 55 years old in good health and CMV-seropositive.

This clone was observed a handful of times. V and J are TRBV7-3 and TRBJ2-1, with 9 bases fitting TRBD1. Trimming cost V 5 bases and J 4 bases; bases outside gene matches: 6. The CDR3 spans 15 residues. The germline V gene encodes CDR1 SGHTA and CDR2 FQGTGA. DNA of the CDR3: TGTGCCAGCAGCCTCTTTGGGACAGGGTACAATGAGCAGTTCTTC. Amino acid sequence: CASSLFGTGYNEQFF.

The chain combines TRBV5-1 with TRBJ2-1; the D gene is possibly TRBD2 (6 bases). This CDR3 has 14 amino acids. V lost 0 bases to trimming and J lost 6 bases, with 10 bases between them. Germline V CDR1 and CDR2: SGHRS, YFSETQ. CDR3 nucleotides: TGCGCCAGCAGCTTGGGGGGGGACCCCAATGAGCAGTTCTTC. Encoded protein: CASSLGGDPNEQFF.

This clone was picked up a small number of times. In DNA, the CDR3 is TGTGCCATCAGTGATGCAGCAGATACGCAGTATTTT. Residues: CAISDAADTQYF. V is TRBV10-3 and J is TRBJ2-3; unclear D gene. This CDR3 contains 12 residues. From germline, CDR1 is ENHRY and CDR2 SYGVKD. The ends were cut back, 3 bases at V and 4 bases at J, with 5 bases in the middle.

This clone occurred a few times. The chain combines TRBV28 with TRBJ1-5; TRBD1 matches at 10 bases. The ends lost 6 bases at V and 6 bases at J; junction bases unmatched: 5. This CDR3 has 14 amino acids. Germline lookup yields CDR1 MDHEN and CDR2 SYDVKM. The chain's CDR3 is CASSFDRGPQPQHF. The CDR3 nucleotides read TGTGCCAGCAGCTTCGACAGGGGGCCTCAGCCCCAGCATTTT.

The J gene is TRBJ2-1, the V gene TRBV19; 11 nucleotides align to TRBD2. After removal of 5 bases from V and 8 bases from J, the junction contained 5 bases not matched to a gene. The CDR3 sequence is 14 residues long. The V gene's germline CDR1 is LNHDA and CDR2 SQIVND (reference sequence). The CDR3 coding sequence is TGTGCCAGTAGTCTTAGCGGGGGGGGCGATGAGCAGTTCTTC. Translated: CASSLSGGGDEQFF.

The sample holds a few counts of this clone. For the CDR3, the DNA is TGTGCCAGCAGTTTATTAAAGGGAGGGACGTACGAGCAGTACTTC. The encoded protein is CASSLLKGGTYEQYF. The chain carries TRBV28 and TRBJ2-7, with 7 bases aligning to TRBD2. Unmatched junction bases numbered 7, after V lost 1 base and J lost 4 bases. This CDR3 spans 15 amino acids. Germline V gives CDR1 MDHEN, CDR2 SYDVKM.

This CDR3 reads CASSDQGLYGYTF. The CDR3 nucleotides are TGTGCCAGCAGTGACCAGGGACTCTATGGCTACACCTTC. This sequence joins TRBV2 and TRBJ1-2, with D perhaps TRBD1 (5 bases). V was trimmed by 3 bases and J by 4 bases, leaving 9 bases between them. CDR1 is SNHLY, CDR2 FYNNEI, per germline. The CDR3 contains 13 residues.

This clone was counted a few times. The gene calls are TRBV4-2 and TRBJ1-4; D is ambiguous. The length of the CDR3 is 14 residues. Trimming took off 6 bases at V and 0 bases at J, with 8 bases between the two ends. Germline CDR1 is LGHNA and CDR2 is YNFKEQ. The DNA for the CDR3 is TGTGCCAGCAGTCCTACTTCAACTAATGAAAAACTGTTTTTT. Translation gives CASSPTSTNEKLFF.

There are a few counts of this clone. The rearrangement links TRBV9 to TRBJ2-3; the D is unclear. The CDR3 has 12 residues. Trimming stripped 0 bases from V and 3 bases from J, with 2 bases between. Germline V gene data show CDR1 as SGDLS and CDR2 as YYNGEE. The CDR3 DNA follows: TGTGCCAGCAGCGTAGTAACAGATACGCAGTATTTT. Its translation: CASSVVTDTQYF.

The genes are TRBV6-5 and TRBJ1-1, with 8 nucleotides matching TRBD1. This CDR3 contains 15 residues. The trim removed 2 bases at V and 7 bases at J, leaving 9 bases unmatched. Germline V gives CDR1 MNHEY, CDR2 SVGAGI. CDR3 sequence (DNA): TGTGCCAGCAGTTACACCGACAGGGGTCCCGGTGAAGCTTTCTTT. As protein: CASSYTDRGPGEAFF.

This sequence joins TRBV28 and TRBJ1-3, with D perhaps matching TRBD1 (5 bases). The CDR3 has 14 amino acids. Germline V gene sequence: CDR1 MDHEN, CDR2 SYDVKM. Trimming cost V 7 bases and J 0 bases, with 10 bases left between them. CDR3 bases: TGTGCCAGCAACAAACAGGTCTCTGGAAACACCATATATTTT. This codes for CASNKQVSGNTIYF.

This clone was seen repeatedly, ten times or more. The chain employs TRBV5-5 and TRBJ1-1; tentatively, D is TRBD1 (6 bases). The V gene's germline CDR1 is SGHKS and CDR2 YYEKEE (reference sequence). This CDR3 has 16 residues. Trimming stripped 0 bases from V and 2 bases from J, with 14 bases between. CDR3 region: CASSLAPGEPNTEAFF. The CDR3 nucleotides are TGTGCCAGCAGCTTGGCCCCAGGGGAGCCCAACACTGAAGCTTTCTTT. Complete variable domain (other parts from reference TRBV5-5 and TRBJ1-1): DAGVTQSPTHLIKTRGQQVTLRCSPISGHKSVSWYQQVLGQGPQFIFQYYEKEERGRGNFPDRFSARQFPNYSSELNVNALLLGDSALYLCASSLAPGEPNTEAFFGQGTRLTVV.

This clone was seen a handful of times. The CDR3 loop is CASRTGGNQPQHF. In DNA, the CDR3 is TGCGCCAGCAGGACAGGGGGCAATCAGCCCCAGCATTTT. The genes are TRBV23-1 and TRBJ1-5; 8 bases agree with TRBD1. TRBV23-1 is placed among ORFs of uncertain function. V trimming: 6 bases; J trimming: 2 bases; junction bases outside the gene matches: 0. This CDR3 region has 13 residues.

The V gene is TRBV5-8, the J gene TRBJ1-5; D not certain. The CDR3 spans 16 residues. Germline V gene lookup returns CDR1 SGHTS and CDR2 YDEGEE. V lost 7 bases and J 9 bases, leaving 26 bases between the germline ends. The CDR3 DNA follows: TGTGCCAGCGTCCAGCAACGAGCGGGGAAGACTTGGCCCCAGCATTTT. Translating gives CASVQQRAGKTWPQHF.

The chain carries TRBV13 and TRBJ2-7; a weak D match, TRBD2 (5 bases). The germline V and J ends were trimmed by 5 bases and 7 bases, with 9 bases remaining between them. Germline V lookup: CDR1 PRHDT, CDR2 FYEKMQ (reference sequence). This CDR3 has 11 amino acids. The CDR3 DNA reads as TGTGCCAGCAGCGATAGAGGGGAGCAGTACTTC. It translates to CASSDRGEQYF.

This clone has a handful of counts. The chain carries TRBV9 and TRBJ1-1; TRBD1 might be the D (6 bases). Germline V gives CDR1 SGDLS, CDR2 YYNGEE. The V and J ends lost 1 base and 4 bases respectively, with 11 bases between them. There are 14 residues in the CDR3. CDR3 DNA: TGTGCCAGCAGCGTATCACAGGGTGGCACTGAAGCTTTCTTT. Protein product: CASSVSQGGTEAFF. The whole variable domain, remainder taken from reference TRBV9 and TRBJ1-1, is DSGVTQTPKHLITATGQRVTLRCSPRSGDLSVYWYQQSLDQGLQFLIQYYNGEERAKGNILERFSAQQFPDLHSELNLSSLELGDSALYFCASSVSQGGTEAFFGQGTRLTVV.

V is TRBV30 and J is TRBJ2-5; possible D gene TRBD1, 6 bases. The end of the DNA is better explained by TRBJ2-7, so the J call may be wrong. The CDR3 consists of 14 residues. Germline V gene sequence: CDR1 GTSNPN, CDR2 SVGIG (reference sequence). The CDR3 loop reads CAWSAYNRAGEQYF. Written as DNA, the CDR3 is TGTGCCTGGAGTGCATATAACAGGGCGGGCGAGCAGTACTTC.

The sample holds a few counts of this clone. V is TRBV6-5 and J is TRBJ2-7; TRBD2 matches at 8 bases. The CDR3 runs to 14 residues. After removal of 8 bases from V and 0 bases from J, the junction contained 6 bases not matched to a gene. Germline V lookup: CDR1 MNHEY, CDR2 SVGAGI. CDR3 in DNA: TGTGCCAGCCGGCGCGGGGGGCCCTCCTACGAGCAGTACTTC. Translated, it gives CASRRGGPSYEQYF.

This clone occurred a few times. V is TRBV7-3 and J is TRBJ1-1, with D perhaps TRBD1 (6 bases). V shed 4 bases and J shed 2 bases, with 17 bases lying between them. Germline lookup yields CDR1 SGHTA and CDR2 FQGTGA. CDR3 length equals 16 residues. The CDR3 region is CASSSGQGRGNTEAFF. CDR3 in DNA: TGTGCCAGCAGCTCAGGCCAGGGGAGGGGAAACACTGAAGCTTTCTTT. Complete variable domain (other parts from reference TRBV7-3 and TRBJ1-1): GAGVSQTPSNKVTEKGKYVELRCDPISGHTALYWYRQSLGQGPEFLIYFQGTGAADDSGLPNDRFFAVRPEGSVSTLKIQRTERGDSAVYLCASSSGQGRGNTEAFFGQGTRLTVV.

The V and J genes are TRBV5-4 and TRBJ2-7; 7 bases match TRBD1. Germline trimming cut 3 bases from V and 6 bases from J; bases unmatched to any gene: 6. This CDR3 region has 13 residues. Germline V gene sequence: CDR1 SGHNT, CDR2 YYREEE (reference sequence). Here the CDR3 reads CASSSRTGREQYF. In nucleotides, the CDR3 is TGTGCCAGCAGCTCTAGGACAGGTCGCGAGCAGTACTTC.

The chain links TRBV15 to TRBJ2-7; 9 nucleotides agree with TRBD2. Looked up from germline, CDR1 is LNHNV and CDR2 is YYDKDF (reference sequence). The junction had 7 bases not matched to a gene; V was cut back by 0 bases and J by 4 bases. The CDR3 has 16 amino acids. In nucleotides, the CDR3 is TGTGCCACCAGCAGAGATCAGGCTAGCGGGGTGTACGAGCAGTACTTC. Its translation is CATSRDQASGVYEQYF.

The rearrangement joins TRBV15 to TRBJ1-5; no definite D call. Germline assignment: CDR1 LNHNV and CDR2 YYDKDF (reference sequence). This CDR3 has 13 residues. The V end was cut by 0 bases, the J end by 4 bases, with 4 bases between. The CDR3 sequence is CATSRDPNQPQHF. In DNA, the CDR3 is TGTGCCACCAGCAGAGATCCAAATCAGCCCCAGCATTTT.

The J gene is TRBJ2-5, the V gene TRBV11-2; D unclear. Trimming pared 0 bases from V and 1 base from J, leaving 6 bases between. From germline, CDR1 is SGHAT and CDR2 FQNNGV. The CDR3 is made up of 14 amino acids. Written as DNA, the CDR3 is TGTGCCAGCAGCTTAGATTTAATCCAAGAGACCCAGTACTTC. It codes for CASSLDLIQETQYF.

This clone was observed a few times. V gene TRBV7-9 combines with J gene TRBJ1-4; D gene ambiguous. The V and J ends lost 6 bases and 6 bases respectively, with 14 bases between them. The CDR3 is made up of 14 amino acids. CDR1 and CDR2 (germline): SEHNR, FQNEAQ (reference sequence). The CDR3, as DNA: TGTGCCAGCAGTAATCCAGTCTTTTATGAAAAACTGTTTTTT. Translating it yields CASSNPVFYEKLFF.

The sample holds a few counts of this clone. The chain employs TRBV5-1 and TRBJ1-1; D call uncertain. Per germline, CDR1 SGHRS and CDR2 YFSETQ. The CDR3 has 12 amino acids. V lost 0 bases and J lost 4, with 4 bases in between. The CDR3 here is CASSLDRTEAFF. In DNA, the CDR3 is TGCGCCAGCAGCTTGGATCGCACTGAAGCTTTCTTT. Full variable domain (outside the CDR3, taken from reference TRBV5-1 and TRBJ1-1): KAGVTQTPRYLIKTRGQQVTLSCSPISGHRSVSWYQQTPGQGLQFLFEYFSETQRNKGNFPGRFSGRQFSNSRSEMNVSTLELGDSALYLCASSLDRTEAFFGQGTRLTVV.

The table lists this clone with a few counts. The J gene is TRBJ1-1, the V gene TRBV2, with a possible D match to TRBD1 (6 bases). Looked up from germline, CDR1 is SNHLY and CDR2 is FYNNEI. The CDR3 has 16 amino acids. Trimming pared 3 bases from V and 4 bases from J, leaving 18 bases between. CDR3 sequence (DNA): TGTGCCAGCAGTGAGGGGGGGCGGGGGCGACGCACTGAAGCTTTCTTT. This translates into CASSEGGRGRRTEAFF.

The rearrangement uses TRBV7-3 and TRBJ1-6; tentative D call: TRBD1 (6 bases). Germline CDR1 is SGHTA and CDR2 is FQGTGA. Deletions cut 5 bases from V and 8 bases from J, with 13 bases between. The CDR3 sequence is 14 residues long. As DNA, the CDR3 is TGTGCCAGCAGCGAACAGGGTTCGGATTCACCCCTCCACTTT. Translated, it gives CASSEQGSDSPLHF.

The V gene is TRBV11-2, the J gene TRBJ1-1, with D tentatively TRBD1 (5 bases). The germline V and J ends were trimmed by 1 base and 5 bases, with 11 bases remaining between them. The CDR3 covers 14 residues. In germline, CDR1 is SGHAT, CDR2 FQNNGV. Here the CDR3 reads CASSLASGLTEAFF. For the CDR3, the DNA is TGTGCCAGCAGCTTAGCTTCGGGACTGACTGAAGCTTTCTTT.

The rearrangement uses TRBV2 and TRBJ1-2; TRBD1 agrees at 7 bases. The V segment lost 6 bases and the J segment 4 bases; nucleotides outside the gene matches: 5. Germline assignment: CDR1 SNHLY and CDR2 FYNNEI. The CDR3 is 13 residues long. The CDR3 region is CASRVDRAYGYTF. Written as DNA, the CDR3 is TGTGCCAGCAGGGTTGACAGGGCCTATGGCTACACCTTC.

The chain recombines TRBV5-4 with TRBJ1-6, with D perhaps TRBD1 (5 bases). V was cut by 5 bases and J by 7 bases, with 10 bases left in between. In germline, CDR1 is SGHNT, CDR2 YYREEE (reference sequence). The CDR3 loop spans 13 amino acids. In DNA form, the CDR3 reads TGTGCCAGCAGGCAACCAGGGAATTCACCCCTCCACTTT. Translated, it gives CASRQPGNSPLHF.

V usage is TRBV6-1 and J usage is TRBJ2-7, with a possible D match to TRBD1 (6 bases). CDR3 length: 15 residues. Germline V gives CDR1 MNHNS, CDR2 SASEGT. V lost 0 bases to trimming and J lost 1 base, with 10 bases between them. CDR3 sequence (DNA): TGTGCCAGCAGTGAAGCGGGGGCCGGTTCCTACGAGCAGTACTTC. Protein sequence: CASSEAGAGSYEQYF.